These 18 T cell receptor beta chains were all obtained from the same sample, sequenced in a study of shared clonotypes between healthy human individuals (dated by TCRdb to 2020 to 2022). The method was the immunoSEQ multiplex PCR assay. TCRdb took over this immuneACCESS table, retaining in-frame rearrangements with V and J assigned. Such tables are incomplete; in checked studies, under half of the missing clones stem from an unresolved V gene, and the remainder is unexplained. Here the sample has roughly 220,000 clones; 65% occur a single time. The top ten constitute 11% of the sample. The sequenced sample was memory CD4+ T cells sorted from blood. Per the publication, the cell subset or site label means: CD45RA-negative fraction. The receptor set was obtained from a man younger than 40 in good health.

The chain combines TRBV9 with TRBJ2-5; D tentatively reads TRBD1 or TRBD2 (7 bases each). The CDR3 extends over 15 amino acids. V was cut by 4 bases and J by 1 base, with 14 bases left in between. Germline V gene data show CDR1 as SGDLS and CDR2 as YYNGEE. CDR3 DNA: TGTGCCAGCAGCATAGGGAGGGGGCCCCAAGAGACCCAGTACTTC. Its translation: CASSIGRGPQETQYF.

The CDR3 region is CASSQGRTGTSLRSYEQYF. CDR3 in DNA: TGTGCCAGCAGCCAAGGTCGGACAGGCACCTCCCTTCGCTCCTACGAGCAGTACTTC. The gene calls are TRBV4-2 and TRBJ2-7; 7 nucleotides line up with TRBD1. The V segment lost 1 base and the J segment 0 bases; nucleotides outside the gene matches: 15. The CDR3 loop spans 19 amino acids. Looked up from germline, CDR1 is LGHNA and CDR2 is YNFKEQ.

The chain joins TRBV5-1 to TRBJ2-5, with TRBD2 as a possible D gene (6 bases). V was clipped by 1 base and J by 3 bases, with 16 bases between them. Germline CDR1 reads SGHRS; CDR2 reads YFSETQ. CDR3 length: 16 amino acids. In DNA, the CDR3 is TGCGCCAGCAGCTTGAGGGTAGCGGCTATTAAAGAGACCCAGTACTTC. Encoded protein: CASSLRVAAIKETQYF.

The chain joins TRBV7-8 to TRBJ2-7, with 9 bases that match TRBD1. Germline CDR1 and CDR2: SGHVS and FQNEAQ. V trimming: 5 bases; J trimming: 2 bases; junction bases outside the gene matches: 13. This CDR3 comprises 17 residues. DNA for the CDR3: TGTGCCAGCAGCCTACGCCCACAGGGGGCCCAACCCTACGAGCAGTACTTC. This sequence encodes CASSLRPQGAQPYEQYF.

The table lists this clone with many counts. The chain combines TRBV2 with TRBJ2-2; D is possibly TRBD2 (5 bases). The V gene's germline CDR1 is SNHLY and CDR2 FYNNEI. The ends were cut back, 7 bases at V and 4 bases at J, with 10 bases in the middle. The CDR3 contains 13 residues. CDR3 protein: CASTARGTGELFF. The CDR3 DNA sequence: TGTGCCAGCACAGCCCGGGGCACCGGGGAGCTGTTTTTT.

In its sample, this clone was seen a few times. The chain uses TRBV27 and TRBJ2-1; TRBD2 matches 9 bases. Germline trimming cut 7 bases from V and 6 bases from J; bases unmatched to any gene: 13. The germline gives CDR1 MNHEY, CDR2 SMNVEV (reference sequence). This CDR3 contains 16 residues. The CDR3 nucleotides read TGTGCCAGCAAGGCCCTGACTGGCGGGAGGGCCAATGAGCAGTTCTTC. This translates into CASKALTGGRANEQFF.

This clone was detected ten times or more. V and J are TRBV21-1 and TRBJ2-5; TRBD2 was called by the table and not checked on the DNA. TRBV21-1 corresponds to a pseudogene. This CDR3 has 16 amino acids. The CDR3 loop is CASSRGGPLIQETQYF. The CDR3 DNA reads TGTGCCAGCAGCAGGGGGGGTCCACTGATTCAAGAGACCCAGTACTTC.

With regard to this clone: One end of the junction varies from germline; a read error may be responsible. The V and J genes are TRBV2 and TRBJ1-5; possible D gene TRBD1, 6 bases. Germline CDR1 is SNHLY and CDR2 is FYNNEI. The CDR3 consists of 14 residues. The CDR3 spells CASSVGGSSQPQHF. CDR3 in DNA: TGTGCCAGCAGTGTCGGGGGCAGCAGTCAGCCCCAGCATTTT.

This clone appeared once. The CDR3 reads CASSPKTGRNTEAFF. CDR3 DNA sequence: TGTGCCAGCAGCCCGAAGACAGGGAGGAACACTGAAGCTTTCTTT. V gene TRBV11-2 combines with J gene TRBJ1-1; 7 nucleotides agree with TRBD1. There are 15 residues in the CDR3. The ends lost 5 bases at V and 1 base at J; junction bases unmatched: 7. Germline CDR1 is SGHAT and CDR2 is FQNNGV.

This chain joins TRBV5-4 and TRBJ2-7; the D gene is possibly TRBD1 (6 bases). The ends were cut back, 0 bases at V and 6 bases at J, with 10 bases in the middle. There are 13 residues in the CDR3. The germline gives CDR1 SGHNT, CDR2 YYREEE (reference sequence). The CDR3: CASSLDRVSEQYF. CDR3 coding DNA: TGTGCCAGCAGCTTGGACAGGGTCTCCGAGCAGTACTTC.

This clone turned up a few times. The CDR3 DNA follows: TGTGCCAGCAGCTTAGTGGAATTAGCGGACACAGATACGCAGTATTTT. Translation: CASSLVELADTDTQYF. J is TRBJ2-3 and V is TRBV7-9; weak D call: TRBD2 (6 bases). The CDR3 contains 16 residues. Trimming pared 1 base from V and 2 bases from J, leaving 13 bases between. CDR1 is SEHNR and CDR2 is FQNEAQ in the germline V gene (reference sequence).

The chain uses TRBV19 and TRBJ1-2, with D unclear. Per the germline V gene, CDR1 is LNHDA and CDR2 is SQIVND (reference sequence). The CDR3 has 14 amino acids. V gave up 4 bases and J gave up 4 bases, with 13 bases separating them. The CDR3 nucleotides are TGTGCCAGTAGTAAGGGCAGCTTTGCCTATGGCTACACCTTC. Its protein is CASSKGSFAYGYTF.

CDR3 DNA sequence: TGTGCCAGCAGCTTAGGGACGCACTGGGGGAGAGAGACCCAGTACTTC. Its translation: CASSLGTHWGRETQYF. The chain joins TRBV5-4 to TRBJ2-5; D may correspond to TRBD1 or TRBD2 (5 bases each). In germline, CDR1 is SGHNT, CDR2 YYREEE (reference sequence). Trimming left V 2 bases short and J 4 bases short, with 18 bases between. CDR3 length: 16 amino acids.

This rearrangement joins TRBV7-9 to TRBJ2-7, with 7 nucleotides matching TRBD1. V was clipped by 3 bases and J by 2 bases; unmatched bases: 4. The germline V gene encodes CDR1 SEHNR and CDR2 FQNEAQ (reference sequence). CDR3 length: 14 amino acids. The CDR3 region is CASSLGQPAYEQYF. DNA for the CDR3: TGTGCCAGCAGCTTGGGACAGCCAGCCTACGAGCAGTACTTC.

V usage is TRBV5-1 and J usage is TRBJ2-3, with D tentatively TRBD1 (6 bases). CDR1 is SGHRS, CDR2 YFSETQ, per germline. The CDR3 has 16 residues. Trimming removed 4 bases at V and 0 bases at J, with 15 bases between. The CDR3 coding sequence is TGCGCCAGCAGCATACAGGGAAGTCTTAGCACAGATACGCAGTATTTT. Its protein is CASSIQGSLSTDTQYF.

This sequence joins TRBV5-1 and TRBJ2-1, with 8 bases matching TRBD2. Germline V lookup: CDR1 SGHRS, CDR2 YFSETQ. The V gene end was trimmed by 4 bases and the J gene end by 6 bases; junction bases not matched to a gene: 9. The CDR3 runs 15 residues. Here the CDR3 DNA reads TGCGCCAGCAGCCCGGGGTGGACTAGCACCAATGAGCAGTTCTTC. Translated, it gives CASSPGWTSTNEQFF.

The genes are TRBV18 and TRBJ1-5; TRBD1 agrees at 9 bases. V shed 0 bases, J shed 2 bases, and the junction held 2 bases outside the gene matches. There are 16 residues in the CDR3. CDR1 is KGHSH, CDR2 LQKENI, per germline. The CDR3 DNA is TGTGCCAGCTCACCACCCGGGACAGGGCGCAATCAGCCCCAGCATTTT. Protein: CASSPPGTGRNQPQHF.

V is TRBV19 and J is TRBJ1-5; D uncertain. The CDR3 loop spans 14 amino acids. Trimming cost V 3 bases and J 4 bases, with 10 bases left between them. Germline loops: CDR1 LNHDA, CDR2 SQIVND (reference sequence). The CDR3, as DNA: TGTGCCAGTAGTATGGTGGCTGCAAATCAGCCCCAGCATTTT. This gives the protein CASSMVAANQPQHF.